The 8 T cell receptor beta chains below come from one sample, sequenced in a study of T cells after yellow fever vaccination. TCRdb reprocessed the 5' RACE reads via MiXCR and lists one record per CDR3 protein. The sample contains 200,000 to 250,000 distinct CDR3 sequences, roughly 3% of which appear only once. The specimen was CD4+ T cells sorted from PBMCs, collected 10 days after the yellow fever booster vaccination. The receptors here all came from a young man who received the YFV17D yellow fever vaccine.

This clonotype was seen more than once but under ten times. V and J are TRBV6-5 and TRBJ1-1, with a weak D call TRBD1 (6 bases). Germline V gives CDR1 MNHEY, CDR2 SVGAGI. With 2 bases removed from V and 10 bases from J, the gap between germline ends came to 11 bases. This CDR3 spans 12 amino acids. CDR3 protein: CASSYIGGVAFF. The CDR3 region has the DNA TGTGCCAGCAGTTACATCGGGGGCGTAGCTTTCTTT.

The sample holds one count of this clonotype. The rearrangement joins TRBV5-1 to TRBJ2-2, with 8 bases lining up with TRBD1. The J segment lost 3 bases and the V segment lost 4 bases, leaving 8 bases of the junction unmatched. The germline CDR1 and CDR2 sequences are SGHRS and YFSETQ. CDR3 length: 16 amino acids. The CDR3 DNA sequence: TGCGCCAGCAGCCTTCGGACAGGGAGCGACACCGGGGAGCTGTTTTTT. This translates into CASSLRTGSDTGELFF.

This clonotype was observed at least ten times. The CDR3 loop is CASSKAILAGGPDTQYF. CDR3 coding DNA: TGCGCCAGCAGCAAGGCCATTCTGGCGGGGGGGCCGGATACGCAGTATTTT. The J gene is TRBJ2-3, the V gene TRBV5-1; TRBD2 aligns across 9 bases. CDR1 and CDR2 from the germline V gene are SGHRS and YFSETQ. The V and J ends lost 4 bases and 6 bases, in that order; junction bases with no gene match: 15. The CDR3 is 17 amino acids.

This clonotype was counted a few times. The rearrangement uses TRBV19 and TRBJ1-1; 9 nucleotides line up with TRBD1. V lost 3 bases, J lost 1 base, and 6 bases stayed unmatched. CDR1 and CDR2 from the germline V gene are LNHDA and SQIVND (reference sequence). CDR3 size: 16 residues. In nucleotides, the CDR3 is TGTGCCAGTAGTATCTTGAAGGGACAGGGGAACACTGAAGCTTTCTTT. Protein product: CASSILKGQGNTEAFF.

V and J are TRBV20-1 and TRBJ2-3; 7 positions agree with TRBD2. The germline CDR1 and CDR2 sequences are DFQATT and SNEGSKA (reference sequence). V was clipped by 0 bases and J by 5 bases; unmatched bases: 11. This CDR3 contains 16 residues. For the CDR3, the DNA is TGCAGTGCTAGAGATTTCAGCGGGGTGGTCGGAGATACGCAGTATTTT. Amino acid sequence: CSARDFSGVVGDTQYF.

This clonotype was picked up many times. The genes are TRBV6-5 and TRBJ2-1, with a weak D call TRBD1 (5 bases). The CDR3 loop spans 13 amino acids. Per germline, CDR1 MNHEY and CDR2 SVGAGI. Trimming pared 2 bases from V and 5 bases from J, leaving 7 bases between. CDR3 sequence reads: CASSYPGHNEQFF. For the CDR3, the DNA is TGTGCCAGCAGTTACCCAGGGCACAATGAGCAGTTCTTC.

In DNA, the CDR3 is TGTGCCAGTAGTACAGGGATGGGCACTGAAGCTTTCTTT. This encodes CASSTGMGTEAFF. The gene calls are TRBV19 and TRBJ1-1, with a possible D match to TRBD1 (5 bases). The V gene's germline CDR1 is LNHDA and CDR2 SQIVND (reference sequence). V was shortened by 4 bases and J by 4 bases, with 10 bases between the two germline ends. This CDR3 has 13 amino acids.

This clonotype was observed at least ten times. The CDR3 DNA sequence: TGTGCCAGCAGTTTATGGGGCGGGGAGCTGTTTTTT. This sequence encodes CASSLWGGELFF. This sequence joins TRBV27 and TRBJ2-2; D unclear. The germline CDR1 and CDR2 sequences are MNHEY and SMNVEV (reference sequence). The V and J ends lost 1 base and 7 bases respectively, with 4 bases between them. This CDR3 contains 12 residues.